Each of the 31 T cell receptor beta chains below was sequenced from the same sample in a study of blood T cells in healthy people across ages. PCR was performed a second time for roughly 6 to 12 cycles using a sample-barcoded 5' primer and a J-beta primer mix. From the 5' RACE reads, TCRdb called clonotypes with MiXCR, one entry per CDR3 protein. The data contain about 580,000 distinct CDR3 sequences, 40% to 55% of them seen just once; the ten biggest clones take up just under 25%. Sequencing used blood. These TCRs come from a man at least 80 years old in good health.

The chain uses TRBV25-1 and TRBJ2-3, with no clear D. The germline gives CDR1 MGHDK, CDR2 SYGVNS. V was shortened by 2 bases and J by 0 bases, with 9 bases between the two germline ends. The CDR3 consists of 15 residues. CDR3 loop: CASSESSPSTDTQYF. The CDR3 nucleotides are TGTGCCAGCAGTGAAAGTTCGCCGAGCACAGATACGCAGTATTTT.

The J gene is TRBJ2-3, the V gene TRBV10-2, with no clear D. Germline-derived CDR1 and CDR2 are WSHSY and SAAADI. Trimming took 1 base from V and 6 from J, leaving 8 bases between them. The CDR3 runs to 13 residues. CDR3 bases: TGCGCCAGCAGTGAGTTTTCGGCTGATACGCAGTATTTT. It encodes CASSEFSADTQYF.

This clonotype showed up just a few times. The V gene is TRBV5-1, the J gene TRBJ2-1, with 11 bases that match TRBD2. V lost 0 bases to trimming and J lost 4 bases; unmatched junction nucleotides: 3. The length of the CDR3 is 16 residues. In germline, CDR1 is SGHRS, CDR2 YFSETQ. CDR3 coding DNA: TGCGCCAGCAGCTTGGATGGGACTAGCGGATACAATGAGCAGTTCTTC. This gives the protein CASSLDGTSGYNEQFF.

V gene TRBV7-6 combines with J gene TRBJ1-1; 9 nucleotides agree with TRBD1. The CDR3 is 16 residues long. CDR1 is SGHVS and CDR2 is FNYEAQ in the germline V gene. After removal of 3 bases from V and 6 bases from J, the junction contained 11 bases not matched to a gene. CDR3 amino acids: CASSFFAGQGNAEAFF. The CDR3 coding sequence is TGTGCCAGCAGCTTTTTCGCGGGACAGGGAAACGCTGAAGCTTTCTTT.

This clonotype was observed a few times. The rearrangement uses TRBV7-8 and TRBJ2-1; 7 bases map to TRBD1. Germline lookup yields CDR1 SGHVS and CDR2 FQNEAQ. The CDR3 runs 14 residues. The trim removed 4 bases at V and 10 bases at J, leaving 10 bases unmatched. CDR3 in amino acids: CASSSPTGVGEQFF. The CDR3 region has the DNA TGTGCCAGCAGCTCGCCTACAGGGGTGGGCGAGCAGTTCTTC.

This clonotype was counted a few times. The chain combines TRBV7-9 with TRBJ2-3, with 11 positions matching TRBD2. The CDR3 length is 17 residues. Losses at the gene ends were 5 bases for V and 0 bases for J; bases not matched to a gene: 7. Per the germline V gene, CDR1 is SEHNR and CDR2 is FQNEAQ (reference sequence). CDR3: CASSPLTSGGSTDTQYF. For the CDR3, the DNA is TGTGCCAGCAGCCCCCTTACTAGCGGGGGTAGCACAGATACGCAGTATTTT.

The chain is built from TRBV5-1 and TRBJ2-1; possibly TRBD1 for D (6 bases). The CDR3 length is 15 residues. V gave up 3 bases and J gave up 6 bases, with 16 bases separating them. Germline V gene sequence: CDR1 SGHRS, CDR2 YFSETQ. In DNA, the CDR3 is TGCGCCAGCAGCTGGACCAACACACAGGGCAATGAGCAGTTCTTC. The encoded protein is CASSWTNTQGNEQFF.

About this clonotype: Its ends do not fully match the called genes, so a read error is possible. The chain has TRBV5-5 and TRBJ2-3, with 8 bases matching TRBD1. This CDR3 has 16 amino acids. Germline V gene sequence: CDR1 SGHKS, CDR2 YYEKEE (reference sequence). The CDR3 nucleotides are TGTGCCGGCAGCCCCCCGACAGGGGTTAGCACAGATACGCAGTATTTT. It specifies CAGSPPTGVSTDTQYF.

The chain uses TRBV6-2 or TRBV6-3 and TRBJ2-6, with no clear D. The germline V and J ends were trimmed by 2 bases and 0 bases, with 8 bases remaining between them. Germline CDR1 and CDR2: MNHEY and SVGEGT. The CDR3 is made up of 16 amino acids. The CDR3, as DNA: TGTGCCAGCAGTTACCCCCGTGGCTCTGGGGCCAACGTCCTGACTTTC. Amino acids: CASSYPRGSGANVLTF.

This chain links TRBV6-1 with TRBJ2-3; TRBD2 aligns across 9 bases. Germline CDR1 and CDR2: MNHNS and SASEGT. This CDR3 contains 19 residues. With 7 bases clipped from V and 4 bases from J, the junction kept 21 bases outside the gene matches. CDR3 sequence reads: CASKSRGGRALYYADTQYF. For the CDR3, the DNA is TGTGCCAGCAAAAGTCGGGGCGGGAGGGCCCTCTACTACGCAGATACGCAGTATTTT.

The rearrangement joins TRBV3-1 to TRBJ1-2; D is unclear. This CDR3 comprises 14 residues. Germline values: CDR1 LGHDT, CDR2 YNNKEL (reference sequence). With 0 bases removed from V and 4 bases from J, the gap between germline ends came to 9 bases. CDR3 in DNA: TGTGCCAGCAGCCAAGATGTCGGCAGCTATGGCTACACCTTC. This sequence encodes CASSQDVGSYGYTF.

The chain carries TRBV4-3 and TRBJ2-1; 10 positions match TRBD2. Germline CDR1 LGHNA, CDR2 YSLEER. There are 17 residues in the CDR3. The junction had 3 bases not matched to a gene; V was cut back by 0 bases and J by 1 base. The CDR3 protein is CASSQEGGLASYNEQFF. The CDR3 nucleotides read TGCGCCAGCAGCCAAGAGGGGGGACTAGCGTCCTACAATGAGCAGTTCTTC.

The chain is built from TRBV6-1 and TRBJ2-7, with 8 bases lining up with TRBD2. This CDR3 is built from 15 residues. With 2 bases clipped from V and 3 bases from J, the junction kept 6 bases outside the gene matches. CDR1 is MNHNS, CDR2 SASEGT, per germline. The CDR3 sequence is CASSEKSGSSYEQYF. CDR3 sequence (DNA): TGTGCCAGCAGTGAAAAAAGCGGGAGTAGCTACGAGCAGTACTTC.

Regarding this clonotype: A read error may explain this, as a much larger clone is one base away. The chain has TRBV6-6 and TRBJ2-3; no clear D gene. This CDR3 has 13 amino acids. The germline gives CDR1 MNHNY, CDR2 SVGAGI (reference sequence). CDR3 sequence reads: CAGSDRGTDTQYF. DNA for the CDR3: TGTGCCGGCAGTGACCGGGGCACAGATACGCAGTATTTT.

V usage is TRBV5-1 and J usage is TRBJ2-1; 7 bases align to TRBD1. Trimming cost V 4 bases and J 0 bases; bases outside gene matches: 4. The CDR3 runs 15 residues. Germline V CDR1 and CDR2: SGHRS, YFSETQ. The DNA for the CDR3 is TGCGCCAGCAGCAGTGGGGACAGCTCCTACAATGAGCAGTTCTTC. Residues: CASSSGDSSYNEQFF.

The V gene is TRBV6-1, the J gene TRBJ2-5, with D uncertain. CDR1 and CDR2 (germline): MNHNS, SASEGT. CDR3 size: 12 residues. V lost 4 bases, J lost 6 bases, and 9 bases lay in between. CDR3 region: CASSVPEQTQYF. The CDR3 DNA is TGTGCCAGCAGTGTGCCAGAGCAGACCCAGTACTTC.

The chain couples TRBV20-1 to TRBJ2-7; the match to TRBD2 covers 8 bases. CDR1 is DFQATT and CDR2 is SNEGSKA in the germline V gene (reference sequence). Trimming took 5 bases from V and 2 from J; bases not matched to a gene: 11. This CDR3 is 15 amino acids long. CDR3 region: CSAVPRDSGTYEQYF. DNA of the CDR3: TGCAGTGCTGTGCCCAGGGATAGCGGGACCTACGAGCAGTACTTC.

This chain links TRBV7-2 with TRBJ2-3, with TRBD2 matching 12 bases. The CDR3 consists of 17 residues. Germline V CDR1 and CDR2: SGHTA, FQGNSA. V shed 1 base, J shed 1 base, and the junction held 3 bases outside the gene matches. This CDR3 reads CASSLVRLAGGTDTQYF. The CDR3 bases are TGTGCCAGCAGCTTAGTAAGACTAGCGGGGGGCACAGATACGCAGTATTTT.

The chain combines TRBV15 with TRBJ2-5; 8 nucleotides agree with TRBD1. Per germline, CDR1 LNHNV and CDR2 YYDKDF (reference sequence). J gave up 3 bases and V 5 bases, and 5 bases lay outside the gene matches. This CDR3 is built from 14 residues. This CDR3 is CATSAGGGKETQYF. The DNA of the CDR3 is TGTGCCACCAGCGCAGGGGGCGGGAAAGAGACCCAGTACTTC.

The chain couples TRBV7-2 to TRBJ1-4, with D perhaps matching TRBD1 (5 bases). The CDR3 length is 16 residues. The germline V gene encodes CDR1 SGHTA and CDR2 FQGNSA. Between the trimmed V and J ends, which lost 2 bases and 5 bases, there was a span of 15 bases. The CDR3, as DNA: TGTGCCAGCAGCTTAATCGGGTCAGGGCTAAATGAAAAACTGTTTTTT. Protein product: CASSLIGSGLNEKLFF.

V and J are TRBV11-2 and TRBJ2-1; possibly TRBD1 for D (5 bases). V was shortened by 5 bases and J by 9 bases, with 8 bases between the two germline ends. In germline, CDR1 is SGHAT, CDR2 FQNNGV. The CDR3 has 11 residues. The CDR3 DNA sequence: TGTGCCAGCAGCAAGGGGCGTGAGCAGTTCTTC. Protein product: CASSKGREQFF. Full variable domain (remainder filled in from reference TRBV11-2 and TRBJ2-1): EAGVAQSPRYKIIEKRQSVAFWCNPISGHATLYWYQQILGQGPKLLIQFQNNGVVDDSQLPKDRFSAERLKGVDSTLKIQPAKLEDSAVYLCASSKGREQFFGPGTRLTVL.

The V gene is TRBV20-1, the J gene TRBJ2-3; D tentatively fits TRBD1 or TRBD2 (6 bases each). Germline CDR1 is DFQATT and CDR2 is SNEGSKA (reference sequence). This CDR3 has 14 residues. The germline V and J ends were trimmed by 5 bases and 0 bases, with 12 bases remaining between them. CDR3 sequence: CSAYRGLSTDTQYF. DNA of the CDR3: TGCAGTGCTTATCGGGGGCTTAGCACAGATACGCAGTATTTT.

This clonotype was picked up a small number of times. The CDR3 sequence: CASSYPGGRSTDTQYF. In DNA, the CDR3 is TGTGCCAGCAGTTACCCAGGTGGGCGGAGCACAGATACGCAGTATTTT. J is TRBJ2-3 and V is TRBV6-6; D is unclear. Per germline, CDR1 MNHNY and CDR2 SVGAGI (reference sequence). The CDR3 is 16 amino acids. Between the trimmed V and J ends, which lost 2 bases and 0 bases, there was a span of 12 bases.

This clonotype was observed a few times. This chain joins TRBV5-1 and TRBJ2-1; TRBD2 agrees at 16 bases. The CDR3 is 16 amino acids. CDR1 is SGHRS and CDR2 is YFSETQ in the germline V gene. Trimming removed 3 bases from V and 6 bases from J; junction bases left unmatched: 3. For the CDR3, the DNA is TGCGCCAGCAGCTCGGGACTAGCGGGAGGGCTCAATGAGCAGTTCTTC. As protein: CASSSGLAGGLNEQFF.

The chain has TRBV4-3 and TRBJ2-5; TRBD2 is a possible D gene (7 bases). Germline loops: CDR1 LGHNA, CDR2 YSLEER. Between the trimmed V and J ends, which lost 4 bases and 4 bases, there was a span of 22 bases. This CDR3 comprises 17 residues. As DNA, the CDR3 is TGCGCCAGCAGCCCCCTGAGCCTAGCGGAGGGGGTAGAGACCCAGTACTTC. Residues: CASSPLSLAEGVETQYF.

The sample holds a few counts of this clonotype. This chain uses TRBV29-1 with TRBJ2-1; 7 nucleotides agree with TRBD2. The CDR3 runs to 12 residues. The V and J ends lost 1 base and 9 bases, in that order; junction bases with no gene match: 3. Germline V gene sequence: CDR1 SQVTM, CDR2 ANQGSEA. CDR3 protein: CSVEGGGFEQFF. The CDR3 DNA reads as TGCAGCGTTGAAGGGGGAGGGTTTGAGCAGTTCTTC.

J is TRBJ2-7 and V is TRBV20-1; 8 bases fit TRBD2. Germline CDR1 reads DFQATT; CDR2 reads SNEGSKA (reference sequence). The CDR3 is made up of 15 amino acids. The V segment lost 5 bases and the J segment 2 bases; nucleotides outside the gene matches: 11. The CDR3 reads CSAWESGGLTYEQYF. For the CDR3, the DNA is TGCAGTGCTTGGGAAAGCGGGGGCCTAACCTACGAGCAGTACTTC.

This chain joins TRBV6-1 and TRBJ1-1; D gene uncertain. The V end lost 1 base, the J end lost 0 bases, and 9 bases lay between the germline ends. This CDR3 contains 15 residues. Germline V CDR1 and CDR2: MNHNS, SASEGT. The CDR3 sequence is CASSEGGTMNTEAFF. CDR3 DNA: TGTGCCAGCAGTGAAGGGGGAACCATGAACACTGAAGCTTTCTTT.

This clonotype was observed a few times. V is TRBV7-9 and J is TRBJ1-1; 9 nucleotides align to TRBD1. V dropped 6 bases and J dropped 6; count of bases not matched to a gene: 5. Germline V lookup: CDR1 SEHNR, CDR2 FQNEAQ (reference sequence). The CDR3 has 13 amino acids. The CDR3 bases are TGTGCCAGCAGACAAGGGACAGGGTCTGAAGCTTTCTTT. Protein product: CASRQGTGSEAFF.

The DNA for the CDR3 is TGCAGTGCTAGAGATATGAGACAGGACTCTGGGGCCAACGTCCTGACTTTC. Translating gives CSARDMRQDSGANVLTF. The rearrangement joins TRBV20-1 to TRBJ2-6, with a possible D match to TRBD1 (6 bases). The CDR3 loop spans 17 amino acids. Trimming shortened V by 0 bases and J by 0 bases, and 12 bases separated the two germline ends. Looked up from germline, CDR1 is DFQATT and CDR2 is SNEGSKA (reference sequence).

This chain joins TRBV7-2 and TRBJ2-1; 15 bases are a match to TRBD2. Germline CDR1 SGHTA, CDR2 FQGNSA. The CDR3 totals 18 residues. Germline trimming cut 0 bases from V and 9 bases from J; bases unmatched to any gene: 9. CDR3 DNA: TGTGCCAGCAGCTTAGCCCGGGGACTAGCGGGGGGCGGGGCTGAGCAGTTCTTC. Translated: CASSLARGLAGGGAEQFF.